This TCR beta chain was captured in a study of blood T cell repertoires in COVID-19. Across the whole study: The samples span acute and convalescent COVID-19 from the United States, Italy and Spain. PBMCs, B-cell-depleted T cells, or T cells were the source of the cDNA or gDNA that made up the material.

Between the trimmed V and J ends, which lost 4 bases and 2 bases, there was a span of 14 bases. CDR1 and CDR2 (germline): ENHRY, SYGVKD. CDR3 length: 15 residues. In the original processing: Amplification with reference gene primers provided the estimates of nucleated cell counts. The protocol was immunoSEQ multiplex PCR, while the TCRdb copy is restricted to in-frame clones and leaves out a portion. That table furnishes V, J and clone size, whereas the DNA furnished D and trimming. The table includes 75,000 to 95,000 clones, around 83% detected once. This clone turned up a few times. The specimen sequenced was peripheral blood. The sequence was collected from a man between 60 and 75 years old with acute or convalescent COVID-19. The chain couples TRBV10-3 to TRBJ1-1, with a possible D match to TRBD1 (5 bases). The CDR3 nucleotides are TGTGCCATCAGTGGGGGCACTCCTCTCAACACTGAAGCTTTCTTT. Translating gives CAISGGTPLNTEAFF.